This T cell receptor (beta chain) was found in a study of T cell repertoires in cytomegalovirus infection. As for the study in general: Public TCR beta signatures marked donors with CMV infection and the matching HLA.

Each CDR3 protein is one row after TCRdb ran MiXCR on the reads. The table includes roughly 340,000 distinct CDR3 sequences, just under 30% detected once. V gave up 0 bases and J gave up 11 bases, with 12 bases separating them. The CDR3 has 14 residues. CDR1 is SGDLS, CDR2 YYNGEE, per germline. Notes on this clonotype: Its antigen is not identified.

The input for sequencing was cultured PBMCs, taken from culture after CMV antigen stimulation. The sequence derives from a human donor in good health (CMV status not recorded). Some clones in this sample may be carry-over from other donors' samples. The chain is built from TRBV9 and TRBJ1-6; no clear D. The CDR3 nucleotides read TGTGCCAGCAGCGTAGGTGCCGAGCGGACACCCCTCCACTTT. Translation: CASSVGAERTPLHF.